This T cell receptor (beta chain) was profiled in a study of OX40 agonist ivuxolimab in advanced cancers. General study results and limits: The antigens recognized by the expanded peripheral T cells, that is their antigen specificity, were not determined.

The sample holds a few counts of this clone. Its antigen is unknown. This table comes from immunoSEQ multiplex PCR, and its TCRdb copy is limited to in-frame clones, with some not included. The data hold about 20,000 clones, with 86% observed a single time. CDR3 length: 13 amino acids. Germline V gene lookup returns CDR1 GTSNPN and CDR2 SVGIG (reference sequence). V shed 3 bases and J shed 0 bases, with 8 bases lying between them. The J gene is TRBJ1-1, the V gene TRBV30; D is uncertain. Sample: CD4+ or CD8+ T cells sorted from blood, taken in a trial of the OX40 agonist ivuxolimab. The receptor's source is an adult with an advanced solid tumor such as melanoma, head and neck, liver or kidney cancer. DNA of the CDR3: TGTGCCTGGAGAATTGCCTTGAACACTGAAGCTTTCTTT. This sequence encodes CAWRIALNTEAFF.